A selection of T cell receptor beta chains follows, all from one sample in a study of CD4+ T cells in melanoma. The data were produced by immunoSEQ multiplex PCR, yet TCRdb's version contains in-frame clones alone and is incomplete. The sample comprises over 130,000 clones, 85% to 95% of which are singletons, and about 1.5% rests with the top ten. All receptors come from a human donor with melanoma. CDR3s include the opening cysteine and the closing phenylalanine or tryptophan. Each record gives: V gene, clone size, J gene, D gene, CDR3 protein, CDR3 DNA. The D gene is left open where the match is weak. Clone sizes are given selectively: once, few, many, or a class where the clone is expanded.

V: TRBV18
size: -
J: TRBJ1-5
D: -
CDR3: CASSQVGEAQPQHF
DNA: TGTGCCAGCTCACAAGTGGGGGAGGCTCAGCCCCAGCATTTT

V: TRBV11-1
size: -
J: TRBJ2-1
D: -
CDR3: CASSAGRTYNEQFF
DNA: TGTGCCAGCAGCGCCGGTAGAACCTACAATGAGCAGTTCTTC

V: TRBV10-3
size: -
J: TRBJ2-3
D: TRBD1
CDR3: CAITRTGASTDTQYF
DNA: TGTGCCATCACCCGGACAGGGGCTAGCACAGATACGCAGTATTTT

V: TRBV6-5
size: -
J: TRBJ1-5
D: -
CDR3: CASSSAGPRNQPQHF
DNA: TGTGCCAGCAGTTCCGCGGGTCCGCGCAATCAGCCCCAGCATTTT

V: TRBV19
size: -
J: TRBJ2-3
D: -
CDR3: CASSIFGQLTDTQYF
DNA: TGTGCCAGTAGTATTTTCGGGCAGCTCACAGATACGCAGTATTTT

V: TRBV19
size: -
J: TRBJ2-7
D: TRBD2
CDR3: CASTNSGLAGAYEQYF
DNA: TGTGCCAGCACCAACTCTGGACTAGCGGGGGCCTACGAGCAGTACTTC

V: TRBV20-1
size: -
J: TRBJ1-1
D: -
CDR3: CSIPRNTEAFF
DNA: TGCAGTATCCCGAGGAACACTGAAGCTTTCTTT

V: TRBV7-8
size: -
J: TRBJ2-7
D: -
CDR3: CASSLARGDYEQYF
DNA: TGTGCCAGCAGCTTAGCCAGGGGAGATTACGAGCAGTACTTC

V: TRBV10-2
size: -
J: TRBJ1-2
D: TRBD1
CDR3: CASSEFENPGQGPGRVRGYTF
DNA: TGCGCCAGCAGTGAGTTTGAGAATCCGGGACAGGGTCCGGGACGTGTTCGGGGCTACACCTTC

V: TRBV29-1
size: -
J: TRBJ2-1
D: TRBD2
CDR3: CSVGTFFGSGGDEQFF
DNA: TGCAGCGTTGGAACCTTTTTTGGTAGCGGGGGGGATGAGCAGTTCTTC

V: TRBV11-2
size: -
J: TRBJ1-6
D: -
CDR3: CASSANLRGISYNSPLHF
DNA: TGTGCCAGCAGCGCTAACCTCAGGGGAATCTCCTATAATTCACCCCTCCACTTT

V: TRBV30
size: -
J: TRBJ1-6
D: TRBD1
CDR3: CAWIRDSNSPLHF
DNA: TGTGCCTGGATCCGGGACAGCAATTCACCCCTCCACTTT

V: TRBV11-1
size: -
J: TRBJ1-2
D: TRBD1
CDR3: CASSFDRGLQGDGYTF
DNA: TGTGCCAGCAGCTTCGACAGGGGGCTTCAGGGCGATGGCTACACCTTC

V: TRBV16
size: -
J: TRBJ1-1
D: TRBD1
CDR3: CASSQSGTATSLAFF
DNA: TGTGCCAGCAGCCAATCTGGGACAGCTACCTCTTTAGCTTTCTTT

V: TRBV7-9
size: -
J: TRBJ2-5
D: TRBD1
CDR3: CASSPRDRVQETQYF
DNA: TGTGCCAGCAGCCCTCGGGACAGAGTCCAAGAGACCCAGTACTTC

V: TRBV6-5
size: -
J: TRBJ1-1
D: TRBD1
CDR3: CASSYDRVNAEAFF
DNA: TGTGCCAGCAGTTACGACAGGGTTAACGCTGAAGCTTTCTTT

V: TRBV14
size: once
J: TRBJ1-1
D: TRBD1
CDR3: CASSQARRTGLGGEAFF
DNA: TGTGCCAGCAGCCAAGCACGCCGGACAGGGCTTGGGGGAGAAGCTTTCTTT